Below are 14 T cell receptor beta chains sequenced from a single sample in a study of cytomegalovirus exposure and HLA in healthy donors. 60 Vbeta and 13 Jbeta primers were used in PCR. The method was immunoSEQ multiplex PCR; TCRdb's version includes in-frame clones alone and lacks a portion of them. The sample yields about 55,000 clones, of which the top ten take up approximately 10%. Sequencing was performed on PBMCs. All receptors come from a man aged 50-59 years in good health and CMV-seropositive.

The CDR3 DNA reads TGCGCCAGCAGCCAAGAGTCGGGGTATCTCGAAGCTTTCTTT. Residues: CASSQESGYLEAFF. The chain links TRBV4-1 to TRBJ1-1; D is undetermined. With 0 bases removed from V and 8 bases from J, the gap between germline ends came to 13 bases. This CDR3 region has 14 residues. Per germline, CDR1 MGHRA and CDR2 YSYEKL.

This chain joins TRBV6-6 and TRBJ2-7; possibly TRBD1 for D (7 bases). The CDR3 consists of 12 residues. V lost 8 bases and J lost 5, with 13 bases in between. Germline-derived CDR1 and CDR2 are MNHNY and SVGAGI (reference sequence). The CDR3 DNA is TGTGCCAGCGGCCGGGGGACAGACGAGCAGTACTTC. As protein: CASGRGTDEQYF.

V gene TRBV20-1 combines with J gene TRBJ2-5; perhaps TRBD2 as D (5 bases). The V and J ends lost 6 bases and 5 bases respectively, with 10 bases between them. Germline CDR1 reads DFQATT; CDR2 reads SNEGSKA (reference sequence). The CDR3 totals 11 residues. The CDR3 loop is CSAPRGETQYF. The CDR3 bases are TGCAGTGCCCCACGAGGGGAGACCCAGTACTTC.

V usage is TRBV4-1 and J usage is TRBJ1-5, with D unresolved. CDR1 and CDR2 (germline): MGHRA, YSYEKL. The CDR3 consists of 14 residues. Trimming pared 1 base from V and 0 bases from J, leaving 4 bases between. The CDR3 reads CASSQAVSNQPQHF. For the CDR3, the DNA is TGCGCCAGCAGCCAAGCTGTTAGCAATCAGCCCCAGCATTTT.

The V and J genes are TRBV19 and TRBJ2-7; possible D gene TRBD1, 5 bases. The CDR3 contains 15 residues. V gave up 3 bases and J gave up 3 bases, with 15 bases separating them. CDR1 and CDR2 from the germline V gene are LNHDA and SQIVND (reference sequence). The CDR3 nucleotides read TGTGCCAGTAGTATGGGGCCACCGCGGCACTACGAGCAGTACTTC. Its translation is CASSMGPPRHYEQYF.

J is TRBJ2-7 and V is TRBV5-1; D perhaps matches TRBD2 (6 bases). V dropped 2 bases and J dropped 1 base, with 13 bases sitting between them. Germline assignment: CDR1 SGHRS and CDR2 YFSETQ. This CDR3 is built from 15 residues. CDR3 coding DNA: TGCGCCAGCAGCTTAGGAGGGGTACGTTCCTACGAGCAGTACTTC. This codes for CASSLGGVRSYEQYF.

V gene TRBV4-1 combines with J gene TRBJ2-3; 11 nucleotides align to TRBD2. The junction had 4 bases not matched to a gene; V was cut back by 0 bases and J by 2 bases. The CDR3 has 17 residues. The V gene's germline CDR1 is MGHRA and CDR2 YSYEKL. This CDR3 is CASSQDKLAGATDTQYF. For the CDR3, the DNA is TGCGCCAGCAGCCAAGATAAACTAGCGGGGGCCACAGATACGCAGTATTTT.

This chain connects TRBV6-6 to TRBJ1-2, with TRBD1 identical over 7 bases. Germline V gene data show CDR1 as MNHNY and CDR2 as SVGAGI (reference sequence). The CDR3 spans 13 residues. With 3 bases clipped from V and 4 bases from J, the junction kept 2 bases outside the gene matches. CDR3 loop: CASSYQGGYGYTF. The CDR3 bases are TGTGCCAGCAGTTATCAGGGGGGCTATGGCTACACCTTC.

This sequence joins TRBV6-1 and TRBJ1-1; tentative D call: TRBD1 (6 bases). The CDR3 totals 15 residues. Deletions cut 3 bases from V and 5 bases from J, with 16 bases between. Germline-derived CDR1 and CDR2 are MNHNS and SASEGT. The CDR3 region has the DNA TGTGCCAGCAGTGATCCCGGACAGCCGAATACTGAAGCTTTCTTT. Its protein product is CASSDPGQPNTEAFF.

The V gene is TRBV11-3, the J gene TRBJ2-3, with no clear D. CDR1 and CDR2 from the germline V gene are SGHNT and YENEEA. The CDR3 totals 15 residues. V gave up 1 base and J gave up 2 bases, with 10 bases separating them. The CDR3 is CASSLGASLTDTQYF. CDR3 DNA: TGTGCCAGCAGCTTAGGGGCGAGCCTCACAGATACGCAGTATTTT.

The chain is built from TRBV28 and TRBJ1-2, with 7 nucleotides matching TRBD1. The CDR3 contains 15 residues. The germline V gene has CDR1 MDHEN and CDR2 SYDVKM. V was clipped by 5 bases and J by 7 bases; unmatched bases: 13. In nucleotides, the CDR3 is TGTGCCAGCAGTCTCACTGACAGGGCCCGCGGTGGCTACACCTTC. This codes for CASSLTDRARGGYTF.

This chain connects TRBV5-1 to TRBJ2-5; D uncertain. The V end lost 1 base, the J end lost 2 bases, and 6 bases lay between the germline ends. Germline CDR1 SGHRS, CDR2 YFSETQ. This CDR3 region has 13 residues. The CDR3 DNA is TGCGCCAGCAGCTTGAACATACAAGAGACCCAGTACTTC. This sequence encodes CASSLNIQETQYF.

The V gene is TRBV27, the J gene TRBJ2-5, with 8 nucleotides matching TRBD1. Germline assignment: CDR1 MNHEY and CDR2 SMNVEV (reference sequence). This CDR3 is built from 15 residues. J lost 5 bases, V lost 5 bases, and 10 bases had no gene match. CDR3 region: CASSPRQGLGETQYF. For the CDR3, the DNA is TGTGCCAGCAGTCCTCGACAGGGGCTAGGGGAGACCCAGTACTTC.

This chain links TRBV12-5 with TRBJ2-1, with D tentatively TRBD1 (5 bases). The V gene lost 6 bases and the J gene lost 3 bases, with 9 bases spanning the gap. Looked up from germline, CDR1 is LGHNT and CDR2 is FRNRAP. CDR3 size: 13 residues. In DNA form, the CDR3 reads TGTGCTAGTGGGCCCGACAGCTACAATGAGCAGTTCTTC. This translates into CASGPDSYNEQFF.